These 26 T cell receptor beta chains share one sample of origin, sequenced in a study of OX40 agonist ivuxolimab in advanced cancers. Profiled with immunoSEQ multiplex PCR; TCRdb holds only in-frame clones, not every one. The table includes just under 60,000 clones, about 90% detected once. The sequencing here drew on CD4+ or CD8+ T cells sorted from blood, taken in a trial of the OX40 agonist ivuxolimab. Receptors originate from an adult with an advanced solid tumor such as melanoma, head and neck, liver or kidney cancer.

This clone has only one observation. The chain carries TRBV6-6 and TRBJ2-1, with D tentatively TRBD1 (6 bases). Per the germline V gene, CDR1 is MNHNY and CDR2 is SVGAGI (reference sequence). Trimming removed 5 bases from V and 6 bases from J, with 11 bases in between. This CDR3 contains 13 residues. The CDR3 loop reads CASSQGTLNEQFF. The CDR3 DNA is TGTGCCAGCAGTCAGGGGACCCTCAATGAGCAGTTCTTC.

The chain carries TRBV11-2 and TRBJ2-7; 9 bases are shared with TRBD2. The germline V gene encodes CDR1 SGHAT and CDR2 FQNNGV. The CDR3 runs to 15 residues. Losses at the gene ends were 5 bases for V and 4 bases for J; bases not matched to a gene: 9. The CDR3 DNA reads as TGTGCCAGCAGCGTGAGTAGCGGGAGCGGATACGAGCAGTACTTC. It is translated as CASSVSSGSGYEQYF. The variable domain in full, completed from reference TRBV11-2 and TRBJ2-7, reads EAGVAQSPRYKIIEKRQSVAFWCNPISGHATLYWYQQILGQGPKLLIQFQNNGVVDDSQLPKDRFSAERLKGVDSTLKIQPAKLEDSAVYLCASSVSSGSGYEQYFGPGTRLTVT.

V gene TRBV11-2 combines with J gene TRBJ2-2, with a tentative D call TRBD1 (6 bases). There are 18 residues in the CDR3. V lost 5 bases to trimming and J lost 2 bases, with 21 bases between them. Germline CDR1 reads SGHAT; CDR2 reads FQNNGV. The CDR3 spells CASSKAKGTGKNTGELFF. The CDR3 DNA reads as TGTGCCAGCAGCAAGGCGAAGGGCACAGGGAAAAACACCGGGGAGCTGTTTTTT.

The V and J genes are TRBV14 and TRBJ1-2; D is unclear. The CDR3 runs to 13 residues. Deletions cut 2 bases from V and 1 base from J, with 5 bases between. Germline V CDR1 and CDR2: SGHDN, FVKESK. CDR3 nucleotides: TGTGCCAGCAGCCAAACAGATAACTATGGCTACACCTTC. This codes for CASSQTDNYGYTF.

The rearrangement uses TRBV28 and TRBJ1-2, with 10 bases aligning to TRBD1. Germline V gene sequence: CDR1 MDHEN, CDR2 SYDVKM. V was pared by 3 bases and J by 2 bases, with 3 bases of the junction left unmatched. This CDR3 has 15 residues. CDR3 coding DNA: TGTGCCAGCAGTTTGGGGGACAGGGGAAACTATGGCTACACCTTC. Encoded protein: CASSLGDRGNYGYTF.

The chain joins TRBV6-5 to TRBJ2-5; D might be TRBD1 (6 bases). From germline, CDR1 is MNHEY and CDR2 SVGAGI. This CDR3 is built from 14 residues. V lost 5 bases and J 0 bases, leaving 10 bases between the germline ends. The CDR3 loop reads CASSPTGHQETQYF. The CDR3 DNA reads TGTGCCAGCAGTCCAACAGGGCACCAAGAGACCCAGTACTTC.

This clone was picked up one time. The chain has TRBV7-8 and TRBJ2-5, with D possibly being TRBD2 (7 bases). The CDR3 is 16 residues long. Germline V gene data show CDR1 as SGHVS and CDR2 as FQNEAQ. V was shortened by 6 bases and J by 5 bases, with 22 bases between the two germline ends. The CDR3 loop reads CASSRTSGGQSETQYF. In nucleotides, the CDR3 is TGTGCCAGCAGTCGCACCTCGGGGGGACAAAGCGAGACCCAGTACTTC.

This chain uses TRBV27 with TRBJ2-1, with 11 bases matching TRBD2. Germline values: CDR1 MNHEY, CDR2 SMNVEV (reference sequence). This CDR3 spans 16 amino acids. Germline trimming cut 1 base from V and 3 bases from J; bases unmatched to any gene: 2. CDR3 bases: TGTGCCAGCAGTTTATGGGGACTAGCGGACTACAATGAGCAGTTCTTC. The encoded protein is CASSLWGLADYNEQFF.

This clone appeared once. The sample carries other DNA sequences with the same CDR3. The chain is built from TRBV27 and TRBJ1-1; 9 nucleotides match TRBD1. The germline CDR1 and CDR2 sequences are MNHEY and SMNVEV (reference sequence). The V segment lost 1 base and the J segment 4 bases; nucleotides outside the gene matches: 4. The CDR3 consists of 15 residues. The CDR3 region has the DNA TGTGCCAGCAGTTTATGGGACAGGGAAACCACTGAAGCTTTCTTT. This codes for CASSLWDRETTEAFF.

The rearrangement joins TRBV13 to TRBJ2-7; 9 bases are a match to TRBD2. The CDR3 has 14 amino acids. Trimming at V came to 0 bases and at J to 6 bases, leaving 3 bases not matched to a gene. The germline CDR1 and CDR2 sequences are PRHDT and FYEKMQ (reference sequence). CDR3 sequence: CASSLGLAGTEQYF. For the CDR3, the DNA is TGTGCCAGCAGCTTAGGGCTAGCGGGAACCGAGCAGTACTTC. Full variable domain (remainder filled in from reference TRBV13 and TRBJ2-7): AAGVIQSPRHLIKEKRETATLKCYPIPRHDTVYWYQQGPGQDPQFLISFYEKMQSDKGSIPDRFSAQQFSDYHSELNMSSLELGDSALYFCASSLGLAGTEQYFGPGTRLTVT.

J is TRBJ2-1 and V is TRBV5-1; 9 positions match TRBD1. J was trimmed by 5 bases and V by 3 bases; bases with no gene match: 6. There are 15 residues in the CDR3. Germline assignment: CDR1 SGHRS and CDR2 YFSETQ. CDR3 bases: TGCGCCAGCAGCTCTACAGGGGGCACGAACAATGAGCAGTTCTTC. This codes for CASSSTGGTNNEQFF. The entire variable domain, with the rest obtained from reference TRBV5-1 and TRBJ2-1, is as follows: KAGVTQTPRYLIKTRGQQVTLSCSPISGHRSVSWYQQTPGQGLQFLFEYFSETQRNKGNFPGRFSGRQFSNSRSEMNVSTLELGDSALYLCASSSTGGTNNEQFFGPGTRLTVL.

The CDR3 protein is CASSGPGGFSVTEAFF. CDR3 coding DNA: TGTGCCAGCAGCGGACCAGGGGGCTTTTCTGTCACTGAAGCTTTCTTT. The V gene is TRBV9, the J gene TRBJ1-1; 8 nucleotides align to TRBD1. This CDR3 region has 16 residues. Germline-derived CDR1 and CDR2 are SGDLS and YYNGEE. J lost 4 bases, V lost 3 bases, and 11 bases had no gene match.

The chain carries TRBV28 and TRBJ2-3, with a possible D match to TRBD2 (5 bases). Germline CDR1 is MDHEN and CDR2 is SYDVKM. The germline V and J ends were trimmed by 3 bases and 0 bases, with 10 bases remaining between them. The CDR3 totals 15 residues. CDR3 sequence: CASSLIASSTDTQYF. DNA for the CDR3: TGTGCCAGCAGTTTGATAGCGTCTAGCACAGATACGCAGTATTTT.

The chain is built from TRBV4-3 and TRBJ2-3, with TRBD1 matching over 11 bases. The CDR3 is 16 amino acids. In germline, CDR1 is LGHNA, CDR2 YSLEER. V gave up 4 bases and J gave up 1 base; unmatched junction bases: 4. As DNA, the CDR3 is TGCGCCAGCAGCCCCTCGGGACAGGGGGGCACAGATACGCAGTATTTT. Its translation: CASSPSGQGGTDTQYF.

The chain combines TRBV6-5 with TRBJ1-2, with 11 bases lining up with TRBD1. From germline, CDR1 is MNHEY and CDR2 SVGAGI. The CDR3 spans 16 residues. Trimming removed 0 bases from V and 7 bases from J; junction bases left unmatched: 7. CDR3 amino acids: CASSYSGTGGLGGYTF. Written as DNA, the CDR3 is TGTGCCAGCAGTTACTCGGGGACAGGGGGGTTGGGTGGCTACACCTTC.

This rearrangement joins TRBV6-5 to TRBJ2-7, with D possibly being TRBD1 or TRBD2 (5 bases each). Germline CDR1 and CDR2: MNHEY and SVGAGI. The CDR3 runs 14 residues. With 0 bases removed from V and 3 bases from J, the gap between germline ends came to 9 bases. This CDR3 is CASSYSPGSYEQYF. The CDR3, as DNA: TGTGCCAGCAGTTACTCGCCAGGGAGCTACGAGCAGTACTTC.

V gene TRBV14 combines with J gene TRBJ1-1, with D hard to call. The CDR3 contains 17 residues. V was shortened by 4 bases and J by 1 base, with 19 bases between the two germline ends. Germline V gene sequence: CDR1 SGHDN, CDR2 FVKESK. The CDR3 spells CASSRIIYKDGNTEAFF. CDR3 nucleotide sequence: TGTGCCAGCAGCCGCATAATATACAAAGACGGGAACACTGAAGCTTTCTTT.

This chain uses TRBV4-3 with TRBJ2-7; D is uncertain. Trimming cost V 3 bases and J 1 base, with 7 bases left between them. The CDR3 loop spans 13 amino acids. CDR1 LGHNA and CDR2 YSLEER come from the germline V gene. In DNA form, the CDR3 reads TGCGCCAGCAGCCACGGACCTTCCTACGAGCAGTACTTC. This gives the protein CASSHGPSYEQYF.

The chain combines TRBV7-9 with TRBJ2-7; D is possibly TRBD2 (6 bases). Trimming cost V 5 bases and J 2 bases, with 19 bases left between them. This CDR3 comprises 16 residues. The germline V gene encodes CDR1 SEHNR and CDR2 FQNEAQ (reference sequence). CDR3 bases: TGTGCCAGCAGCGTCGGGGCGGGACGGGATGCCTACGAGCAGTACTTC. Translating it yields CASSVGAGRDAYEQYF.

This chain uses TRBV27 with TRBJ2-2, with D unclear. The CDR3 has 15 residues. Germline V gene data show CDR1 as MNHEY and CDR2 as SMNVEV (reference sequence). V lost 3 bases, J lost 1 base, and 9 bases lay in between. The CDR3 spells CASSFFERNTGELFF. As DNA, the CDR3 is TGTGCCAGCAGTTTTTTTGAGCGGAACACCGGGGAGCTGTTTTTT.

This clone was observed once. The chain recombines TRBV6-4 with TRBJ2-1; 8 nucleotides line up with TRBD2. The J segment lost 3 bases and the V segment lost 6 bases, leaving 7 bases of the junction unmatched. The CDR3 totals 15 residues. Germline V gene sequence: CDR1 MRHNA, CDR2 SNTAGT. The CDR3 nucleotides read TGTGCCAGCAGCGACCCGGGACTAGGCTACAATGAGCAGTTCTTC. Its protein is CASSDPGLGYNEQFF.

J is TRBJ2-1 and V is TRBV27, with D perhaps TRBD2 (6 bases). Germline V gene data show CDR1 as MNHEY and CDR2 as SMNVEV (reference sequence). V lost 6 bases and J 6 bases, leaving 12 bases between the germline ends. The CDR3 spans 13 residues. As DNA, the CDR3 is TGTGCCAGCAGCTCTACTAGCAGCAATGAGCAGTTCTTC. Translated, it gives CASSSTSSNEQFF.

The chain couples TRBV7-6 to TRBJ2-1; 10 bases line up with TRBD2. V was clipped by 1 base and J by 4 bases; unmatched bases: 7. This CDR3 region has 17 residues. Per germline, CDR1 SGHVS and CDR2 FNYEAQ. The CDR3 sequence is CASSLDQPAGGYNEQFF. DNA of the CDR3: TGTGCCAGCAGCTTAGACCAACCAGCGGGAGGGTACAATGAGCAGTTCTTC.

The sample holds a few counts of this clone. The chain links TRBV13 to TRBJ2-7, with TRBD2 matching over 9 bases. The CDR3 runs to 14 residues. Trimming cost V 5 bases and J 1 base; bases outside gene matches: 3. Germline lookup yields CDR1 PRHDT and CDR2 FYEKMQ (reference sequence). Written as DNA, the CDR3 is TGTGCCAGCAGCCCCGGACTAGCGTCCTACGAGCAGTACTTC. This translates into CASSPGLASYEQYF.

The gene calls are TRBV5-4 and TRBJ2-1; D gene uncertain. The CDR3 has 15 amino acids. Germline values: CDR1 SGHNT, CDR2 YYREEE (reference sequence). The germline V and J ends were trimmed by 6 bases and 0 bases, with 13 bases remaining between them. The CDR3 loop is CASTSDSFSYNEQFF. CDR3 DNA sequence: TGTGCCAGCACCTCAGACTCTTTCTCCTACAATGAGCAGTTCTTC.

This chain links TRBV4-1 with TRBJ1-4, with TRBD1 identical over 7 bases. Germline loops: CDR1 MGHRA, CDR2 YSYEKL. This CDR3 has 15 amino acids. Trimming at V came to 3 bases and at J to 6 bases, leaving 7 bases not matched to a gene. The CDR3 DNA sequence: TGCGCCAGCAGCCATAACAGGGGCGGTGATGAAAAACTGTTTTTT. This sequence encodes CASSHNRGGDEKLFF.